Listed below are T cell receptor beta chains from one sample, sequenced in a study of T cells in tuberculosis. Using immunoSEQ multiplex PCR, the repertoire was profiled, and TCRdb retains in-frame clones only, with some absent. The sample carries roughly 44,000 clones, about 95% recorded once. The sequenced sample was PBMCs. The receptors shown here come from a donor aged 5-35 years with latent tuberculosis or without tuberculosis infection. Both conserved end residues are part of each CDR3. D genes are given only for firm matches. Size tells how often a clone was seen (once, few, many) or the class of an expanded clone, and some rows leave it out.

NA	TRBV6-1	TRBJ2-3	NA	TGTGCCAGCAGTGCGGTACCGGGACTCCGCACAGATACGCAGTATTTT	CASSAVPGLRTDTQYF
TRBD1	TRBV5-1	TRBJ2-7	NA	TGCGCCAGCAGCTTAACAGGGGATGAGCAGTACTTC	CASSLTGDEQYF
TRBD1	TRBV5-1	TRBJ2-1	NA	TGCGCCAGCAGCTTGTTTAACAGGGGTGGTGAGCAGTTCTTC	CASSLFNRGGEQFF
NA	TRBV7-6	TRBJ2-7	NA	TGTGCCAGCAGCTTAAATACCTACGAGCAGTACTTC	CASSLNTYEQYF
NA	TRBV4-1	TRBJ1-1	NA	TGCGCCAGCAGCCAAGAAGCCGCTAGAGTAGGCACTGAAGCTTTCTTT	CASSQEAARVGTEAFF
NA	TRBV28	TRBJ2-2	NA	TGTGCCAGCAGTTACTCGGGACACCCGAACACCGGGGAGCTGTTTTTT	CASSYSGHPNTGELFF
NA	TRBV7-6	TRBJ2-2	NA	TGTGCCAGCAGCTTAGCGACAGTCAACACCGGGGAGCTGTTTTTT	CASSLATVNTGELFF
NA	TRBV29-1	TRBJ2-2	NA	TGCAGCGTTTATGAGAGGAACACCGGGGAGCTGTTTTTT	CSVYERNTGELFF
NA	TRBV7-3	TRBJ1-2	NA	TGTGCCAGCAGCTTCGACAGGAACTATGGCTACACCTTC	CASSFDRNYGYTF
NA	TRBV5-4	TRBJ2-5	NA	TGTGCCAGCAGCTTGGCCGGTAGAACCCTAGAGACCCAGTACTTC	CASSLAGRTLETQYF
NA	TRBV30	TRBJ1-1	NA	TGTGCCTGGAGTTTTCCGACAGTCAACACTGAAGCTTTCTTT	CAWSFPTVNTEAFF
NA	TRBV13	TRBJ2-1	NA	TGTGCCAGCACCCAGGGCAATGAGCAGTTCTTC	CASTQGNEQFF
NA	TRBV9	TRBJ1-1	NA	TGTGCCAGCAGCGTAGGAGGGGGGGCCGGGACTGAAGCTTTCTTT	CASSVGGGAGTEAFF
NA	TRBV4-2	TRBJ1-3	NA	TGTGCCAGCAGCCAAGAGTGGACTAAGGGTGGTGGAAACACCATATATTTT	CASSQEWTKGGGNTIYF
TRBD2	TRBV19	TRBJ2-1	NA	TGTGCCAGTAGGGTCGAGGCGGGAGTAGCAATAGGGAATGAGCAGTTCTTC	CASRVEAGVAIGNEQFF
TRBD1	TRBV7-9	TRBJ1-5	NA	TGTGCCAGCAGCTTAGAGGGGGCTGTTCAGCCCCAGCATTTT	CASSLEGAVQPQHF
NA	TRBV5-1	TRBJ2-1	NA	TGCGCCAGCAGCTTAGATAGCTCCTACAATGAGCAGTTCTTC	CASSLDSSYNEQFF
NA	TRBV27	TRBJ1-3	NA	TGTGCCAGCAGAAGTGTGGCGGCTGGAAACACCATATATTTT	CASRSVAAGNTIYF
TRBD1	TRBV9	TRBJ1-1	once	TGTGCCAGCAGCGGAGACAGGGGGCGCGTTAACACTGAAGCTTTCTTT	CASSGDRGRVNTEAFF
NA	TRBV18	TRBJ2-3	NA	TGTGCCAGCTCACCTCCCCAACTCACAGATACGCAGTATTTT	CASSPPQLTDTQYF
NA	TRBV5-8	TRBJ1-6	NA	TGTGCCAGCAGCTTGGCTTATTTTACGGGCTCCTATAATTCACCCCTCCACTTT	CASSLAYFTGSYNSPLHF
NA	TRBV29-1	TRBJ1-1	NA	TGCAGCGTTTGGGCACCCGGAGCTTTCTTT	CSVWAPGAFF
NA	TRBV5-1	TRBJ2-3	NA	TGCGCCAGCAGCTTGGGTCAGGGTGGTCTGACAGATACGCAGTATTTT	CASSLGQGGLTDTQYF
TRBD1	TRBV20-1	TRBJ2-7	NA	TGCAGTGCTAAGACAGGGATCGAGCAGTACTTC	CSAKTGIEQYF
NA	TRBV2	TRBJ1-4	NA	TGTGCCAGCAGTGAGGGCCAGGGCGACGAAAAACTGTTTTTT	CASSEGQGDEKLFF
TRBD2	TRBV10-1	TRBJ2-1	NA	TGCGCCAGCAGTGATATAGCGGGGTCTTACAATGAGCAGTTCTTC	CASSDIAGSYNEQFF
NA	TRBV6-1	TRBJ1-4	NA	TGTGCCAGCAGTGAAGCGGGGAGGTTTCTTAAAAAACTGTTTTTT	CASSEAGRFLKKLFF
NA	TRBV5-1	TRBJ2-1	NA	TGCGCCAGCAGCTCGGGACACGGCTCCTACAATGAGCAGTTCTTC	CASSSGHGSYNEQFF
NA	TRBV6-5	TRBJ2-3	NA	TGTGCCAGCAGTTACGATGGCAGCGTAACAGATACGCAGTATTTT	CASSYDGSVTDTQYF
NA	TRBV6-5	TRBJ2-7	NA	TGTGCCAGCAGCCCCATCGGGACAACCTCCTACGAGCAGTACTTC	CASSPIGTTSYEQYF
NA	TRBV7-8	TRBJ1-4	NA	TGTGCCAGCAGCTTAGGACATAGAGATGAAAAACTGTTTTTT	CASSLGHRDEKLFF
TRBD1	TRBV9	TRBJ2-5	NA	TGTGCCAGCAGCTTCAGGACAGGGGCGAACCAAGAGACCCAGTACTTC	CASSFRTGANQETQYF
NA	TRBV19	TRBJ1-2	NA	TGTGCCAGTAGTATATCGGGACTTTTCTATGGCTACACCTTC	CASSISGLFYGYTF
NA	TRBV27	TRBJ2-3	once	TGTGCCAGCGGCGTTTCTGGACAACAAGATACGCAGTATTTT	CASGVSGQQDTQYF
TRBD2	TRBV19	TRBJ2-1	NA	TGTGCCACTACTGCCTTTAGCGGGGGCCGCCCAGGAGAGCAGTTCTTC	CATTAFSGGRPGEQFF
NA	TRBV11-2	TRBJ2-2	NA	TGTGCCAGCAGCTTTGGGCTGAACACCGGGGAGCTGTTTTTT	CASSFGLNTGELFF
NA	TRBV5-5	TRBJ1-1	NA	TGTGCCAGCAGCTTAGCCGGGAGTGTTGAAGCTTTCTTT	CASSLAGSVEAFF
TRBD1	TRBV29-1	TRBJ1-2	NA	TGCAGCGTTGGGGACAGGGAAAACTATGGCTACACCTTC	CSVGDRENYGYTF
TRBD1	TRBV5-1	TRBJ1-1	NA	TGCGCCAGCAGCACGGGAGTCGGGACAGGGGTCACTGAAGCTTTCTTT	CASSTGVGTGVTEAFF
NA	TRBV27	TRBJ1-2	NA	TGTGCCAGCAGTTTATCGAACCCGCGGACAGTTAACTATGGCTACACCTTC	CASSLSNPRTVNYGYTF
NA	TRBV7-9	TRBJ1-1	NA	TGTGCCAGCAGCTTATACGGTTTGCTTGAGAACACTGAAGCTTTCTTT	CASSLYGLLENTEAFF
NA	TRBV27	TRBJ2-7	NA	TGTGCCAGCAGTTTATCGTGGGACAAACAATACGAGCAGTACTTC	CASSLSWDKQYEQYF
TRBD2	TRBV11-2	TRBJ2-1	once	TGTGCCAGCAGCTTAGACGGGAGGGCCGTATCCTACAATGAGCAGTTCTTC	CASSLDGRAVSYNEQFF
TRBD1	TRBV5-4	TRBJ2-5	NA	TGTGCCAGCACCAGGACAGGGGGCTTGCGAGAGACCCAGTACTTC	CASTRTGGLRETQYF
NA	TRBV5-1	TRBJ2-1	NA	TGCGCCAGCAGTACCGCCGCGGGGGCCAATGAGCAGTTCTTC	CASSTAAGANEQFF
TRBD2	TRBV7-8	TRBJ2-3	NA	TGTGCCAGCCGGCGGGAGGTACTTAGCACAGATACGCAGTATTTT	CASRREVLSTDTQYF
TRBD1	TRBV6-5	TRBJ1-4	NA	TGTGCCAGCAGCCTGACAGGGGAGGCCCCCGTTTTTTTT	CASSLTGEAPVFF
TRBD1	TRBV6-6	TRBJ2-7	NA	TGTGCCAGCAGTCGGACCACAGGGACAGCCTACGAGCAGTACTTC	CASSRTTGTAYEQYF
TRBD1	TRBV28	TRBJ1-5	NA	TGTGCCAGCACTACCGGACAGGGAAATTTTCAGCCCCAGCATTTT	CASTTGQGNFQPQHF
NA	TRBV20-1	TRBJ2-3	NA	TGCAGTGAGAGGAATACGCAGTATTTT	CSERNTQYF
NA	TRBV29-1	TRBJ2-1	once	TGCAGCGTTGGCCGGCGGTTCAGTAACAATGAGCAGTTCTTC	CSVGRRFSNNEQFF
TRBD1	TRBV30	TRBJ1-5	NA	TGTGCCATGAAATCAAACAGGGGTCGGAGCAATCAGCCCCAGCATTTT	CAMKSNRGRSNQPQHF
TRBD1	TRBV18	TRBJ2-2	NA	TGTGCCAGCTCATCTCGGACAGGGCTCACCGGGGAGCTGTTTTTT	CASSSRTGLTGELFF